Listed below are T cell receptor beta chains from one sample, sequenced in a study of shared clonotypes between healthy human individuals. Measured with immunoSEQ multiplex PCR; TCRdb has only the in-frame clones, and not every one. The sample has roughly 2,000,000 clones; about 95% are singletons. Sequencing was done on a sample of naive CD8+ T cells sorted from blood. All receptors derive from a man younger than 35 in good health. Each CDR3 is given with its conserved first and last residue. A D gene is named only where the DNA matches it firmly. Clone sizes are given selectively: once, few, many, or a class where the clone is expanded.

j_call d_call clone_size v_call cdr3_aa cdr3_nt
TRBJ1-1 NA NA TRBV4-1 CASSQPGTEAFF TGCGCCAGCAGCCAACCTGGAACTGAAGCTTTCTTT
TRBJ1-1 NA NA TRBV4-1 CASSQTGQLNTEAFF TGCGCCAGCAGCCAGACAGGACAGCTGAACACTGAAGCTTTCTTT
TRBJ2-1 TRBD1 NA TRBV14 CASSHRTGAQFFSYNEQFF TGTGCCAGCAGCCATCGGACAGGGGCCCAATTTTTTTCGTACAATGAGCAGTTCTTC
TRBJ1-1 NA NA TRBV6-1 CASSGTRELGTEAFF TGTGCCAGCAGTGGTACCAGGGAGTTGGGCACTGAAGCTTTCTTT
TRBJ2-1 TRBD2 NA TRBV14 CASSLNPTSGIYNEQFF TGTGCCAGCAGCCTCAACCCCACTAGCGGAATATACAATGAGCAGTTCTTC
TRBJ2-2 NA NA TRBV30 CAWSVGGGELFF TGTGCCTGGAGTGTAGGCGGAGGGGAGCTGTTTTTT
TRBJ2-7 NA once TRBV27 CASSLTRGYEQYF TGTGCCAGCAGTTTAACCAGGGGTTACGAGCAGTACTTC
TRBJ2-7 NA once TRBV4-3 CASSQDHPGTTSYEQYF TGCGCCAGCAGCCAAGACCACCCCGGGACGACCTCCTACGAGCAGTACTTC
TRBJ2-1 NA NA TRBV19 CASSTPDKSYNEQFF TGTGCCAGTAGTACCCCGGACAAGAGCTACAATGAGCAGTTCTTC
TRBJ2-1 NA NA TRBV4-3 CASSQDVQVRNEQFF TGCGCCAGCAGCCAAGATGTACAAGTTCGGAATGAGCAGTTCTTC
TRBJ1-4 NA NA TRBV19 CASSLDSFATNEKLFF TGTGCCAGTAGTCTAGACAGTTTTGCAACTAATGAAAAACTGTTTTTT
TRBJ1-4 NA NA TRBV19 CASSIGDTLFF TGTGCCAGTAGTATAGGGGACACTCTGTTTTTT
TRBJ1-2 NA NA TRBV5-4 CASSLVGGDDGYTF TGTGCCAGCAGCTTGGTGGGGGGGGACGATGGCTACACCTTC
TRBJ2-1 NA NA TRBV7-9 CASTFGPEPTTNEQFF TGTGCCAGCACCTTTGGGCCCGAGCCCACCACCAATGAGCAGTTCTTC
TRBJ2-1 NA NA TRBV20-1 CSARDLDYLLF TGCAGTGCTAGAGATCTTGATTATCTTCTCTTC
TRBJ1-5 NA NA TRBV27 CASSHQGGTSNQPQHF TGTGCCAGCAGCCACCAAGGAGGAACTAGCAATCAGCCCCAGCATTTT
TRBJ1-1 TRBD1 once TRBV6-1 CASRARTGGNTEAFF TGTGCCAGCAGAGCCCGGACAGGGGGCAACACTGAAGCTTTCTTT
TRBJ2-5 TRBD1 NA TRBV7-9 CASSSWTGEETQYF TGTGCCAGCAGCTCCTGGACAGGAGAAGAGACCCAGTACTTC
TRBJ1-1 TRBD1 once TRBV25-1 CASSAGTGGSTEAFF TGTGCCAGCAGTGCCGGGACAGGAGGAAGCACTGAAGCTTTCTTT
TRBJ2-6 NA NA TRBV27 CASSPWASGANVLTF TGTGCCAGCAGTCCTTGGGCCTCTGGGGCCAACGTCCTGACTTTC
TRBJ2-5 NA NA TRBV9 CASSVGQQKTQYF TGTGCCAGCAGCGTCGGACAGCAGAAGACCCAGTACTTC
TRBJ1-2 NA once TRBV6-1 CASSEEQYGYTF TGTGCCAGCAGTGAAGAGCAGTATGGCTACACCTTC
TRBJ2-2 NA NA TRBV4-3 CASSQVLREGAGELFF TGCGCCAGCAGCCAAGTTCTGAGGGAGGGGGCCGGGGAGCTGTTTTTT
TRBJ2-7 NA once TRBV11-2 CASSLAAGGPYEQYF TGTGCCAGCAGCTTAGCGGCGGGTGGTCCCTACGAGCAGTACTTC
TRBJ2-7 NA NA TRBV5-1 CASSLGRSYEQYF TGCGCCAGCAGCTTGGGGCGGTCCTACGAGCAGTACTTC
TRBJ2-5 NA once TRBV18 CASSPFGVETQYF TGTGCCAGCTCACCATTCGGGGTAGAGACCCAGTACTTC
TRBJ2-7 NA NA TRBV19 CASTPHGGAYEQYF TGTGCCAGTACCCCTCATGGTGGAGCCTACGAGCAGTACTTC